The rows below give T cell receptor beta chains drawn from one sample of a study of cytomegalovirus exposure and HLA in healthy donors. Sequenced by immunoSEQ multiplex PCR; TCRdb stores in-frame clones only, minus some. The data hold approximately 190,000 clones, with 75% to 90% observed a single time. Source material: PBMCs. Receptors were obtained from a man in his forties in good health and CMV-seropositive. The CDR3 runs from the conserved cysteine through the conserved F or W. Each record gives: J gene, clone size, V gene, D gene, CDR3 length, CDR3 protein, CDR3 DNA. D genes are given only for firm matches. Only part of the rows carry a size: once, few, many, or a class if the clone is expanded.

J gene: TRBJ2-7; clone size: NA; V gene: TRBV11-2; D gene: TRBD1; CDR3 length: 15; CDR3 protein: CASSLARDRSHEQYF; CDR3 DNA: TGTGCCAGCAGCTTAGCTCGGGACAGGTCCCACGAGCAGTACTTC
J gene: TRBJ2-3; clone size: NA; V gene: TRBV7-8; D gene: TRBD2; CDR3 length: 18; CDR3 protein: CASSLSVRLAGGPNTQYF; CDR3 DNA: TGTGCCAGCAGCTTATCGGTCCGGCTAGCGGGGGGGCCAAATACGCAGTATTTT
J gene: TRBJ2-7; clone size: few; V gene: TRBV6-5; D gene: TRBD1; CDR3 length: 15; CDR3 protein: CASRRSGQGIYEQYF; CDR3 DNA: TGTGCCAGCAGGAGATCGGGACAGGGGATCTACGAGCAGTACTTC
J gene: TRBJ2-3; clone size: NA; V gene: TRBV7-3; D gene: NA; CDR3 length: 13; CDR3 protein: CASSSVVADTQYF; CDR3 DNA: TGTGCCAGCAGCTCTGTAGTCGCAGATACGCAGTATTTT
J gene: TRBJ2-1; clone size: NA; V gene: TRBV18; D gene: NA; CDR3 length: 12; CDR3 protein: CASSPVQGEQFF; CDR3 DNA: TGTGCCAGCTCACCTGTTCAGGGTGAGCAGTTCTTC
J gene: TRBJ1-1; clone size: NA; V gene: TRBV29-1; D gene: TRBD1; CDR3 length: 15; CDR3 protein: CSLRPGTGMNTEAFF; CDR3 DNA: TGCAGTTTGCGACCCGGGACAGGGATGAACACTGAAGCTTTCTTT
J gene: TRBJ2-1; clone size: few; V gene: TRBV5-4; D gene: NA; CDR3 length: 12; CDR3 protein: CASTRDGDEQFF; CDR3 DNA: TGTGCCAGCACCCGAGACGGGGATGAGCAGTTCTTC
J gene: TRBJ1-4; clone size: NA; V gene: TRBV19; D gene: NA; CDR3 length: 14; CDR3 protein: CASSISQGEEKLFF; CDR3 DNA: TGTGCCAGTAGTATATCCCAGGGCGAGGAAAAACTGTTTTTT
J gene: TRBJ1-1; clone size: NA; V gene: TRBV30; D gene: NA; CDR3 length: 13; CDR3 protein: CAWSLTGSTEAFF; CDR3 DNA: TGTGCCTGGAGTCTTACAGGGAGCACTGAAGCTTTCTTT
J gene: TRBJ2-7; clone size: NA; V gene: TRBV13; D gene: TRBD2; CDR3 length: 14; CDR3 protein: CASSFTSVSYEQYF; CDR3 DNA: TGTGCCAGCAGCTTCACTAGCGTTTCCTACGAGCAGTACTTC
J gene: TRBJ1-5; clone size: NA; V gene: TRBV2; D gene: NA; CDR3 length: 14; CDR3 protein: CASSEGVGGQPQHF; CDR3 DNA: TGTGCCAGCAGTGAAGGGGTCGGCGGTCAGCCCCAGCATTTT
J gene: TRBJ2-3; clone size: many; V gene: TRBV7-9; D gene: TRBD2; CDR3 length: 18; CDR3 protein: CASSLRPLSGGAVDTQYF; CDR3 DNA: TGTGCCAGCAGCTTAAGGCCCCTTAGCGGGGGGGCGGTAGATACGCAGTATTTT
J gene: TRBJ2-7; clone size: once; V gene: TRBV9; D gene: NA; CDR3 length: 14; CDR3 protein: CASSEDWAGYEQYF; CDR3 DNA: TGTGCCAGCAGCGAGGACTGGGCGGGCTACGAGCAGTACTTC
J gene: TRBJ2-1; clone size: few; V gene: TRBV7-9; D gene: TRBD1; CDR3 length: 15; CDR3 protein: CASSSGTGIYNEQFF; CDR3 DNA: TGTGCCAGCAGCTCCGGGACAGGGATCTACAATGAGCAGTTCTTC
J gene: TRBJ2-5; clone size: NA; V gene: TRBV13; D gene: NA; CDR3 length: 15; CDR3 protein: CASSSWAQGGETQYF; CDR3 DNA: TGTGCCAGCAGCTCTTGGGCTCAGGGGGGAGAGACCCAGTACTTC
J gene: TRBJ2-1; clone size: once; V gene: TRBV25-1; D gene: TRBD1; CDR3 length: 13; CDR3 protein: CASRGTGVNEQFF; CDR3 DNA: TGTGCCAGCAGGGGGACAGGGGTCAATGAGCAGTTCTTC
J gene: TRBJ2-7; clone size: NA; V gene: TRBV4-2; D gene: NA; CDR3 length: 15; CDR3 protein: CASSQGTESPYEQYF; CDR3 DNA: TGTGCCAGCAGCCAAGGGACAGAGAGTCCCTACGAGCAGTACTTC
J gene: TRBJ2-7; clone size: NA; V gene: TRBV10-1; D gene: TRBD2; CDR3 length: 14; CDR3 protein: CASSYKRGGTEQYF; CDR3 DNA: TGCGCCAGCAGTTATAAGCGGGGGGGCACCGAGCAGTACTTC
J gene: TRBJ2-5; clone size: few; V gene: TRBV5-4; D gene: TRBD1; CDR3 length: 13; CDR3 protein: CASSFDREETQYF; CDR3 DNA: TGTGCCAGCAGCTTTGACAGGGAAGAGACCCAGTACTTC
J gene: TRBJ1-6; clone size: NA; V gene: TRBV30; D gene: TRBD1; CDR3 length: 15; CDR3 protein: CAWRGQGRVSSPLHF; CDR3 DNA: TGTGCCTGGAGAGGACAGGGAAGAGTAAGTTCACCCCTCCACTTT
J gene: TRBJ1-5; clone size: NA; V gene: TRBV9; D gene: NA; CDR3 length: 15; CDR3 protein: CASSVEGGGNRPQHF; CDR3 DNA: TGTGCCAGCAGCGTAGAAGGGGGGGGCAATCGGCCCCAGCATTTT
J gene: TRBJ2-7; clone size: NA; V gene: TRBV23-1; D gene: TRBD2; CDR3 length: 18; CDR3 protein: CASTSPAGVRGFAIEQYF; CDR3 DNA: TGCGCCAGCACCTCACCCGCGGGAGTGCGGGGGTTCGCGATCGAGCAGTACTTC
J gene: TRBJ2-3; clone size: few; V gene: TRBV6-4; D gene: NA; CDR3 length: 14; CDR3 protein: CASSETGNTDTQYF; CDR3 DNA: TGTGCCAGCAGTGAGACAGGAAACACAGATACGCAGTATTTT
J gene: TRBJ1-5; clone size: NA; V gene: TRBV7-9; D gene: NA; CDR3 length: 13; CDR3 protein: CASSLAQEGPQHF; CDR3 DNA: TGTGCCAGCAGCTTAGCGCAAGAGGGGCCCCAGCATTTT
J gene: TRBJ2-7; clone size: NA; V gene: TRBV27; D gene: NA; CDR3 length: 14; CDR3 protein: CASSLEGQNYEQYF; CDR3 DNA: TGTGCCAGCAGTTTAGAAGGACAGAACTACGAGCAGTACTTC
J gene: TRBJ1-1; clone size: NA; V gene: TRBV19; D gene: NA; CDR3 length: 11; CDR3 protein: CASSIVTEAFF; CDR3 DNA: TGTGCCAGTAGTATAGTGACGGAGGCTTTCTTT
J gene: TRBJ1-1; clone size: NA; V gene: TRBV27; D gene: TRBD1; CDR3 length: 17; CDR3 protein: CASSETTGIGLNTEAFF; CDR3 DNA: TGTGCCAGCAGCGAAACGACAGGGATAGGTTTGAACACTGAAGCTTTCTTT
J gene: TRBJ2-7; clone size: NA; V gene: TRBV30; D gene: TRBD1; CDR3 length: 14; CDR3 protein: CAWSPPGTAYEQYF; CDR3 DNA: TGTGCCTGGAGTCCACCCGGGACAGCGTACGAGCAGTACTTC
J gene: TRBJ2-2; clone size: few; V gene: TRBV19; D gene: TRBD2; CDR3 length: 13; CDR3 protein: CATASGNTGELFF; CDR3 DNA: TGTGCCACCGCTAGCGGAAACACCGGGGAGCTGTTTTTT
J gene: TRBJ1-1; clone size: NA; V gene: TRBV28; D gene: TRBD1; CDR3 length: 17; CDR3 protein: CASSFPGTGAPNTEAFF; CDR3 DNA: TGTGCCAGCAGTTTCCCCGGGACAGGGGCCCCGAACACTGAAGCTTTCTTT
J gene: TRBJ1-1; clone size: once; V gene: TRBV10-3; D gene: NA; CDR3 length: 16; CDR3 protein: CAISGQLPRRNTEAFF; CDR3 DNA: TGTGCCATCAGTGGACAGTTACCCAGACGGAACACTGAAGCTTTCTTT
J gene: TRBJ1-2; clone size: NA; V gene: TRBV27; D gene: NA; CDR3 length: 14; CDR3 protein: CASSRQGGTYGYTF; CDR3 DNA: TGTGCCAGCAGTCGTCAAGGAGGGACCTATGGCTACACCTTC
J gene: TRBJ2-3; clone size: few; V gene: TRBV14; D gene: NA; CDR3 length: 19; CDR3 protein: CASSQERDSDHLGTDTQYF; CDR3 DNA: TGTGCCAGCAGCCAAGAGAGGGACTCGGACCACCTCGGCACAGATACGCAGTATTTT
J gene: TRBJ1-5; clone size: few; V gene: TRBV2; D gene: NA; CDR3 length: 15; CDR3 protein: CASSRGTASNQPQHF; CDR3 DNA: TGTGCCAGCAGTCGCGGGACGGCCAGCAATCAGCCCCAGCATTTT
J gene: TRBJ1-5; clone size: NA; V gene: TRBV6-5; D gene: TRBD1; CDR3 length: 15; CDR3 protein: CASRVTTGEGQPQHF; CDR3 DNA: TGTGCCAGCAGAGTCACTACAGGGGAAGGCCAGCCCCAGCATTTT
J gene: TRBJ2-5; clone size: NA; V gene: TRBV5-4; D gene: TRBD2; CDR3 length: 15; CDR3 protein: CASSLPLAGGETQYF; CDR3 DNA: TGTGCCAGCAGCTTGCCCTTAGCGGGGGGTGAGACCCAGTACTTC
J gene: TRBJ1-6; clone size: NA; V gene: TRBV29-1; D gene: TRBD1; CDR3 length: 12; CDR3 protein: CSAGTDNSPLHF; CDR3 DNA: TGCAGCGCCGGGACAGATAATTCACCCCTCCACTTT
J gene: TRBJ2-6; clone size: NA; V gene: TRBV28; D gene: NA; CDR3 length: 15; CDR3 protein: CASSLTGSGANVLTF; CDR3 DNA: TGTGCCAGCAGTTTAACGGGCTCTGGGGCCAACGTCCTGACTTTC
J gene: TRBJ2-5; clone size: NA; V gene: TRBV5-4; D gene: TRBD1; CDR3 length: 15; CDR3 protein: CASSRSGTGQETQYF; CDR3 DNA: TGTGCCAGCAGCCGATCCGGGACAGGGCAAGAGACCCAGTACTTC
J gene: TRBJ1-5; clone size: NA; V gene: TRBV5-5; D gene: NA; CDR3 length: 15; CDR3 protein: CASSLAVASTGPQHF; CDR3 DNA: TGTGCCAGCAGCTTGGCCGTGGCTTCAACAGGGCCCCAGCATTTT
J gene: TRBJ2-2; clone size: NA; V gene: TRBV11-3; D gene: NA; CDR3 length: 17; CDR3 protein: CASTNPSGPDYTGELFF; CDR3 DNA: TGTGCCAGCACCAATCCCAGCGGGCCAGACTACACCGGGGAGCTGTTTTTT
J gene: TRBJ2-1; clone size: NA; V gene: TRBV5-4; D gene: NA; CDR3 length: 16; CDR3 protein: CASSSAAAGLLNEQFF; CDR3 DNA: TGTGCCAGCAGCTCCGCGGCGGCGGGGCTACTGAATGAGCAGTTCTTC
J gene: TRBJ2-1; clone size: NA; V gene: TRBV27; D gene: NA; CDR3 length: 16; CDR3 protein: CASSGPFPSSYNEQFF; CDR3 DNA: TGTGCCAGCAGTGGGCCCTTCCCCAGCTCCTACAATGAGCAGTTCTTC
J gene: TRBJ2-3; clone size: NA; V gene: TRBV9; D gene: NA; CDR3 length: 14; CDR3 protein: CASSVRGNTDTQYF; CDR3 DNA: TGTGCCAGCAGCGTTAGAGGTAACACAGATACGCAGTATTTT
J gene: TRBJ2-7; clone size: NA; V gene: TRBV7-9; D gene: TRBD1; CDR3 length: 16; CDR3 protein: CASSSPGTGGVNEQYF; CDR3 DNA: TGTGCCAGCAGTTCCCCCGGGACAGGGGGAGTGAACGAGCAGTACTTC
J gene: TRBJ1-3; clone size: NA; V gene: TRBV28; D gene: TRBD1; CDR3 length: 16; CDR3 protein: CASSPRQGNFGNTIYF; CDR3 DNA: TGTGCCAGCAGTCCACGACAGGGAAACTTTGGAAACACCATATATTTT
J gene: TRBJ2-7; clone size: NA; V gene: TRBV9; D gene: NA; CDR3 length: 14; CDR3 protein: CASSASGERGEQYF; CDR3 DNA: TGTGCCAGCAGCGCATCAGGGGAGCGGGGCGAGCAGTACTTC
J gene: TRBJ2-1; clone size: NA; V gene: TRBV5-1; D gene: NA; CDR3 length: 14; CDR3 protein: CASSLGLSLNEQFF; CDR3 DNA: TGCGCCAGCAGCTTGGGACTAAGTCTCAATGAGCAGTTCTTC
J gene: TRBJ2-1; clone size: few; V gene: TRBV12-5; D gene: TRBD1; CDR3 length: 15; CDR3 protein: CASGFRDSPYNEQFF; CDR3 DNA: TGTGCTAGTGGTTTCCGGGACAGCCCCTACAATGAGCAGTTCTTC
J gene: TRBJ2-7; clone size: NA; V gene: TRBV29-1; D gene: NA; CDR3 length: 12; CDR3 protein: CSVVAGPYEQYF; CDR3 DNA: TGCAGCGTTGTGGCGGGCCCCTACGAGCAGTACTTC
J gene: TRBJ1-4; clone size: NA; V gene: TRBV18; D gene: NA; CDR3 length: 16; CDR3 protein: CASSPTKTGTNEKLFF; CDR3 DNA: TGTGCCAGCTCGCCCACGAAGACAGGAACTAATGAAAAACTGTTTTTT